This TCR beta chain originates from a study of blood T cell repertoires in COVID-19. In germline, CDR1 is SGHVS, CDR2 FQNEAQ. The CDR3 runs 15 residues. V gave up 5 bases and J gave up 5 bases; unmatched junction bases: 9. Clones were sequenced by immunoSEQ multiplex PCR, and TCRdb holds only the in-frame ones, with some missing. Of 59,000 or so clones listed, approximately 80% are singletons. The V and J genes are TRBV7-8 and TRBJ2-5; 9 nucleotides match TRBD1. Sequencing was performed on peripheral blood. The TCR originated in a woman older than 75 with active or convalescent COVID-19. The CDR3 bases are TGTGCCAGCAGCCCTGGACAGGGGAGATGGGAGACCCAGTACTTC. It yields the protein CASSPGQGRWETQYF.